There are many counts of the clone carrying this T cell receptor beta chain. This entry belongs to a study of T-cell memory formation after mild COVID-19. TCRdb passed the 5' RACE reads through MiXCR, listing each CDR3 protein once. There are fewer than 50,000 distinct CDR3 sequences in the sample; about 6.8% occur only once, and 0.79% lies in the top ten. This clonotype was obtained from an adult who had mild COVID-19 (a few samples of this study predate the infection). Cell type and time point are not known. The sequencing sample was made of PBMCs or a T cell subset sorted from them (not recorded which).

Here the CDR3 reads CASNTGPNYGYTF. CDR3 coding DNA: TGTGCCAGTAACACGGGGCCTAACTATGGCTACACCTTC. This sequence joins TRBV19 and TRBJ1-2, with TRBD1 as a possible D gene (5 bases). Germline V CDR1 and CDR2: LNHDA, SQIVND (reference sequence). Trimming shortened V by 7 bases and J by 0 bases, and 9 bases separated the two germline ends. The CDR3 has 13 amino acids.